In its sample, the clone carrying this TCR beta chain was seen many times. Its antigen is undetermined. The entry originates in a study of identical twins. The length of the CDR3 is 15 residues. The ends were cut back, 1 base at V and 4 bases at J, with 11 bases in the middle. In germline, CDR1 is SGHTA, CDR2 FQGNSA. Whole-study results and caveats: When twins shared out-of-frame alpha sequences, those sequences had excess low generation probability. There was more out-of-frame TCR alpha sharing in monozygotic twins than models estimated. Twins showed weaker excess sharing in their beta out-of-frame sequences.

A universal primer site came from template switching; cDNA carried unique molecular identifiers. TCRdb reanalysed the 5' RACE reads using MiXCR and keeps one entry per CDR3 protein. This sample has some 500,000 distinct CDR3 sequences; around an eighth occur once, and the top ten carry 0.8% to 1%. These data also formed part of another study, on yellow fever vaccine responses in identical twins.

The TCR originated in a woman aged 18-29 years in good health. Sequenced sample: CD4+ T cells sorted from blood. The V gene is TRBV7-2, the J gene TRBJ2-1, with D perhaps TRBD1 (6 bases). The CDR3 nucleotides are TGTGCCAGCAGCTTAGTCAGGGGTGGATACAATGAGCAGTTCTTC. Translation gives CASSLVRGGYNEQFF.